A selection of T cell receptor beta chains follows, all from one sample in a study of cytomegalovirus exposure and HLA in healthy donors. The method was immunoSEQ multiplex PCR; TCRdb's version includes in-frame clones alone and lacks a portion of them. The table includes 150,000 to 200,000 clones, 55% to 70% detected once. The sample comprised PBMCs. These receptors were collected from a woman aged 40 to 49 in good health and CMV-seropositive. Both conserved end residues are part of each CDR3. D genes are given only for firm matches. Size is stated for part of the rows, as once, few or many counts, or as a class when the clone is expanded.

NA TRBD1 TRBJ1-2 TRBV6-5 TGTGCCAGCTCGGGGACAGGGGGAGTATATTATGGCTACACCTTC CASSGTGGVYYGYTF
NA NA TRBJ2-1 TRBV7-9 TGTGCCAGCAGCTTAGCAGGCGGGGTCTCCTACAATGAGCAGTTCTTC CASSLAGGVSYNEQFF
NA TRBD1 TRBJ1-1 TRBV19 TGTGCCAGTAGTATAGTGCCGGGACAGGGGTCGGGCACTGAAGCTTTCTTT CASSIVPGQGSGTEAFF
NA TRBD1 TRBJ2-7 TRBV10-3 TGTGCCATCGACAGGGAAGGCTCCTACGAGCAGTACTTC CAIDREGSYEQYF
NA NA TRBJ2-7 TRBV6-6 TGTGCCAGCAGTGGAGGCGAGCAGTACTTC CASSGGEQYF
NA NA TRBJ2-7 TRBV27 TGTGCCAGCAGTTTAGGGCAGGGGATCCACGAGCAGTACTTC CASSLGQGIHEQYF
once TRBD1 TRBJ1-3 TRBV19 TGTGCCAGTAGTACGGGACAGGGAACTGGAAACACCATATATTTT CASSTGQGTGNTIYF
NA NA TRBJ1-2 TRBV27 TGTGCCAGCTCCCGGGCGACAGGTGGCTACCCCTTC CASSRATGGYPF
NA TRBD2 TRBJ2-5 TRBV27 TGTGCCAGCAGTATTAGCGGGAGGAGTCAGGAGACCCAGTACTTC CASSISGRSQETQYF
NA TRBD1 TRBJ1-1 TRBV6-1 TGTGCCAGCAGTCTGACAGGGGCCACTGAAGCTTTCTTT CASSLTGATEAFF
NA TRBD1 TRBJ2-7 TRBV6-5 TGTGCCAGCAGACCCAGACAGGGGCATTACTACGAGCAGTACTTC CASRPRQGHYYEQYF
once NA TRBJ1-5 TRBV6-5 TGTGCCAGCAGGCAGGAATTAGATCAGCCCCAGCATTTT CASRQELDQPQHF
NA TRBD1 TRBJ2-5 TRBV19 TGTGCCAGTAGTACCACCCGGGACAGAGTCTTGAAAGAGACCCAGTACTTC CASSTTRDRVLKETQYF
NA NA TRBJ2-1 TRBV9 TGTGCCAGCAGCGTAGTTGCGGGGGCGAGCTACAATGAGCAGTTCTTC CASSVVAGASYNEQFF
once NA TRBJ1-5 TRBV6-1 TGTGCCAGCAGTGAAGTCCCCGGTAGCAATCAGCCCCAGCATTTT CASSEVPGSNQPQHF
NA TRBD1 TRBJ2-7 TRBV27 TGTGCCAGCAGTTTAACGACAGGGGGGGACGAGCAGTACTTC CASSLTTGGDEQYF
NA TRBD1 TRBJ2-7 TRBV6-5 TGTGCCAGCAGTGTACCGGGACAGGGGCGCCCCGGGCAGTACTTC CASSVPGQGRPGQYF
NA NA TRBJ2-3 TRBV21-1 TGTGCCAGCAGCAAACTTGGGCTAGCGGGACTCACAGATACGCAGTATTTT CASSKLGLAGLTDTQYF
NA NA TRBJ1-2 TRBV7-2 TGTGCCAGCAGCTTAGACGGGATTATTTATGGCTACACCTTC CASSLDGIIYGYTF
NA NA TRBJ2-7 TRBV7-3 TGTGCCAGCAGCGCCACAGGGCCCCCCTACGAGCAGTACTTC CASSATGPPYEQYF
NA TRBD2 TRBJ2-1 TRBV7-8 TGTGCCAGCAGCTTACCCCGGGGGGGCAAGACGCTCTACAATGAGCAGTTCTTC CASSLPRGGKTLYNEQFF
NA TRBD1 TRBJ1-5 TRBV11-2 TGTGCCAGCAGCCGACAGGGGCACAGCAATCAGCCCCAGCATTTT CASSRQGHSNQPQHF
few TRBD1 TRBJ1-6 TRBV23-1 TGCGCCAGCAACTTGACAGGGGACCATTCACCCCTCCACTTT CASNLTGDHSPLHF
few NA TRBJ2-2 TRBV5-6 TGTGCCAGCAGTTATACAGGGATGGCCGGGGAGCTGTTTTTT CASSYTGMAGELFF
NA TRBD1 TRBJ1-1 TRBV10-3 TGTGCCATCAGAGACCGGGACAGGGGGTCCTCTGAAGCTTTCTTT CAIRDRDRGSSEAFF
NA NA TRBJ1-2 TRBV11-2 TGTGCCAGCAGCTTAGCATGGACAAACTATGGCTACACCTTC CASSLAWTNYGYTF
once TRBD1 TRBJ1-4 TRBV7-2 TGTGCCAGCAGCCCCGACTCCACAGGGGGCAGGATGGAAAAACTGTTTTTT CASSPDSTGGRMEKLFF
NA TRBD2 TRBJ2-7 TRBV11-2 TGTGCCAGCAGCTTAGACGGCGGGAGCCTATACGAGCAGTACTTC CASSLDGGSLYEQYF
NA TRBD1 TRBJ2-7 TRBV10-3 TGTGCCATCCGACAGGGGCACGAGCAGTACTTC CAIRQGHEQYF
few TRBD1 TRBJ2-7 TRBV7-2 TGTGCCAGCAGCTTAGGAGGGGGCGGAACCTACGAGCAGTACTTC CASSLGGGGTYEQYF
NA TRBD2 TRBJ2-7 TRBV5-1 TGCGCCAGCAGCTTGGCGACTAGCGACTACGAGCAGTACTTC CASSLATSDYEQYF
NA TRBD1 TRBJ1-4 TRBV19 TGTGCCAGTAGTAGGTTGGCGGGACAGGGCATCGAAAAACTGTTTTTT CASSRLAGQGIEKLFF
NA TRBD1 TRBJ1-4 TRBV5-1 TGCGCCAGCAGCTACGGCGGGACAGGGATACGAAGTGAAAAACTGTTTTTT CASSYGGTGIRSEKLFF
NA TRBD1 TRBJ1-4 TRBV7-9 TGTGCCAGCAGCTTAAGGGACAGGGATGAAAAACTGTTTTTT CASSLRDRDEKLFF
few NA TRBJ1-1 TRBV18 TGTGCCAGCTCACCTGGACAGATCACTGAAGCTTTCTTT CASSPGQITEAFF
NA NA TRBJ1-1 TRBV2 TGTGCCAGCAGTAAGCAGGGGATAGCTTTCTTT CASSKQGIAFF
NA NA TRBJ1-1 TRBV6-5 TGTGCCAGCAGTTACTCGATGCGGGGGGGCACTGAAGCTTTCTTT CASSYSMRGGTEAFF
NA NA TRBJ2-3 TRBV5-6 TGTGCCAGCAGCCCGGGGACTTTCACAGATACGCAGTATTTT CASSPGTFTDTQYF
NA TRBD1 TRBJ2-5 TRBV19 TGTGCCAGTAGTGTGACAGGGGGCTTCAGGGAGACCCAGTACTTC CASSVTGGFRETQYF
once TRBD2 TRBJ2-3 TRBV4-2 TGTGCCAGCAGCCCGAGCGGGGGGGACATGAATACGCAGTATTTT CASSPSGGDMNTQYF